The 9 T cell receptor beta chains listed next were all sequenced from one sample in a study of low-dose radiotherapy and immunotherapy resistance in tumors. A constant-region primer paired with the V-primer adapter amplified TCRs over about 20 PCR cycles. MiXCR, run by TCRdb on the reads, gives a single entry per CDR3 protein. Counted here are some 52,000 distinct CDR3 sequences, approximately 35% occurring once; the ten biggest clones make up over 7%. As to time point: after trial treatment. The sample's treatment: LDRT plus nivolumab, ipilimumab, low-dose cyclophosphamide and aspirin (RACIN trial). The specimen comprised PBMCs, sampled after low-dose radiotherapy plus immunotherapy. The receptors were gathered from a male donor with rectosigmoid adenocarcinoma.

This clonotype was seen ten or more times. V and J are TRBV28 and TRBJ2-4; TRBD2 aligns across 9 bases. CDR3 length: 16 residues. Germline values: CDR1 MDHEN, CDR2 SYDVKM. Losses at the gene ends were 7 bases for V and 3 bases for J; bases not matched to a gene: 10. The CDR3 coding sequence is TGTGCCAGCACCCTGACTAGCGGTATCTTCAAAAACATTCAGTACTTC. Residues: CASTLTSGIFKNIQYF.

This clonotype was counted only a few times. The rearrangement uses TRBV5-1 and TRBJ1-1; no reliable D call. Deletions cut 1 base from V and 2 bases from J, with 12 bases between. Germline V gene lookup returns CDR1 SGHRS and CDR2 YFSETQ. CDR3 length: 15 residues. In DNA, the CDR3 is TGCGCCAGCAGCTTGCTAGGGCTGCTTAACACTGAAGCTTTCTTT. Protein sequence: CASSLLGLLNTEAFF.

This clonotype was seen at least ten times. This chain joins TRBV18 and TRBJ2-7; no firm D call. In germline, CDR1 is KGHSH, CDR2 LQKENI. Trimming cost V 2 bases and J 5 bases, with 7 bases left between them. The CDR3 covers 12 residues. The CDR3: CASSPASNEQYF. The CDR3 DNA reads TGTGCCAGCTCACCAGCATCTAACGAGCAGTACTTC.

This clonotype has a count of ten or more. V and J are TRBV5-1 and TRBJ1-1; maybe TRBD1 (6 bases). Trimming took off 2 bases at V and 7 bases at J, with 15 bases between the two ends. Germline CDR1 reads SGHRS; CDR2 reads YFSETQ. CDR3 length: 14 amino acids. This chain's CDR3 is CASSLQGRDNEAFF. The DNA of the CDR3 is TGCGCCAGCAGCTTACAAGGAAGGGACAATGAAGCTTTCTTT.

This clonotype was picked up many times. The V and J genes are TRBV6-2 or TRBV6-3 and TRBJ2-1; the D is unclear. V was trimmed by 8 bases and J by 0 bases, leaving 8 bases between them. CDR3 length: 13 residues. Germline CDR1 reads MNHEY; CDR2 reads SVGEGT. In DNA form, the CDR3 reads TGTGCCAGCGCCGTGAGCTCCTACAATGAGCAGTTCTTC. Translated: CASAVSSYNEQFF.

The chain employs TRBV10-2 and TRBJ2-7, with D tentatively TRBD2 (5 bases). The germline V gene encodes CDR1 WSHSY and CDR2 SAAADI. CDR3 length: 17 amino acids. V lost 5 bases, J lost 5 bases, and 25 bases lay in between. CDR3 amino acids: CASSPRRLAGPPDEQYF. Here the CDR3 DNA reads TGCGCCAGCAGTCCCCGCCGCCTCGCGGGCCCACCGGACGAGCAGTACTTC.

The chain couples TRBV20-1 to TRBJ2-1; D possibly corresponds to TRBD1 (6 bases). Trimming left V 0 bases short and J 9 bases short, with 15 bases between. CDR1 and CDR2 from the germline V gene are DFQATT and SNEGSKA (reference sequence). The CDR3 contains 14 residues. CDR3 protein: CSAREGASRSEQFF. The CDR3, as DNA: TGCAGTGCTAGAGAGGGGGCTAGCCGGTCTGAGCAGTTCTTC.

The chain is built from TRBV21-1 and TRBJ2-7; TRBD2, the table's D call, lacks a check against the DNA. TRBV21-1 constitutes a pseudogene. There are 16 residues in the CDR3. CDR3 in amino acids: CASTKTSGGHSYEQYF. The CDR3 nucleotides read TGTGCCAGCACCAAAACTAGCGGGGGGCACTCCTACGAGCAGTACTTC.

Here the CDR3 reads CASSLQGVGAFF. CDR3 DNA sequence: TGTGCCAGCAGTCTACAGGGGGTTGGGGCTTTCTTT. The V call is TRBV2, the J call TRBJ1-1; 8 positions match TRBD1. Germline V gives CDR1 SNHLY, CDR2 FYNNEI. V shed 5 bases, J shed 11 bases, and the junction held 7 bases outside the gene matches. The CDR3 totals 12 residues.